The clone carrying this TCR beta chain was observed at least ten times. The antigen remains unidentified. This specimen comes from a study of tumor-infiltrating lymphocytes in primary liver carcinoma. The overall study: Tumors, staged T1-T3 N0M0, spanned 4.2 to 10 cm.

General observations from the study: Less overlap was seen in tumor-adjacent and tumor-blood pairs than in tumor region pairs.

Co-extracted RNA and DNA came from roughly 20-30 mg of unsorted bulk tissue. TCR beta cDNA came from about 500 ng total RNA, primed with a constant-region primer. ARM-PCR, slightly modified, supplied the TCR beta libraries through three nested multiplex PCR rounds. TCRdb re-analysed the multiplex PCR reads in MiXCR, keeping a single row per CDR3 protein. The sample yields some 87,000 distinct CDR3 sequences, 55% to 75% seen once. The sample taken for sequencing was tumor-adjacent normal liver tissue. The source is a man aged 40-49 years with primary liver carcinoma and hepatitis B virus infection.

CDR3 in amino acids: CSADTIYF. CDR3 coding DNA: TGCAGCGCGGACACCATATATTTT. The chain is built from TRBV29-1 and TRBJ1-3; unclear D gene. In germline, CDR1 is SQVTM, CDR2 ANQGSEA. The CDR3 is 8 amino acids. Trimming took 7 bases from V and 8 from J, leaving 3 bases between them.